This TCR beta chain emerged from a study of T-cell reconstitution after alpha-beta-depleted transplantation in children. The germline V gene encodes CDR1 LNHDA and CDR2 SQIVND (reference sequence). The ends lost 3 bases at V and 4 bases at J; junction bases unmatched: 6. CDR3 length: 15 residues. The authors prepared the TCRbeta library with unique molecular identifiers. Using its own MiXCR run on the PCR reads, TCRdb lists one record per CDR3 protein. This sample has under 250,000 distinct CDR3 sequences, with 20% to 30% found just once. About this clonotype itself: The antigen is not known.

Study-wide results and limits: Reports say that about two months after transplant, the alpha-beta T cells came out of several hundred graft clones that had expanded. The authors attributed T-cell counts and diversity one year after transplant mostly to newly produced T cells. Some patients owed their high day-60 TCRbeta diversity to surviving recipient T cells and thymic progenitors.

The TCR was taken from a female patient aged 2 to 10 who had a stem cell transplant for congenital amegakaryocytic thrombocytopenia, so the T cells may come from the graft donor. The gene calls are TRBV19 and TRBJ2-5, with 9 bases matching TRBD1. The sample in question was PBMCs, mostly from graft donor cells, obtained 360 days after TCRalphabeta/CD19-depleted stem cell transplant. In DNA form, the CDR3 reads TGTGCCAGTAGTATGGTTAAGACAGGGGGAGAGACCCAGTACTTC. Its protein product is CASSMVKTGGETQYF.